These 27 T cell receptor beta chains were all obtained from the same sample, sequenced in a study of T cells in Graves' hyperthyroidism and ophthalmopathy. From RNA transcripts, TCR beta CDR3 regions were amplified. The TCR CDR3 was amplified in a first-round RT-PCR using the HTBI primer set. TCRdb reprocessed the multiplex PCR reads via MiXCR and lists one record per CDR3 protein. The sample consists of around 190,000 distinct CDR3 sequences, about 17% of them appearing once. The sequenced sample consisted of blood. These TCRs come from a woman aged 45-65 years with Graves' hyperthyroidism.

On this clonotype: A much bigger clone sits one base away, suggesting this may be a read error. This sequence joins TRBV29-1 and TRBJ1-1; D is perhaps TRBD1 (6 bases). Looked up from germline, CDR1 is SQVTM and CDR2 is ANQGSEA. The CDR3 length is 16 residues. V lost 6 bases and J lost 0, with 20 bases in between. CDR3 nucleotides: TGCAGCGTAGCCCTGGACAGAGGTAACATGAACACTGAAGCTTTCTTT. Translated, it gives CSVALDRGNMNTEAFF.

The chain is built from TRBV6-1 and TRBJ2-7, with no clear D. This CDR3 spans 14 amino acids. The germline V and J ends were trimmed by 6 bases and 2 bases, with 14 bases remaining between them. CDR1 and CDR2 (germline): MNHNS, SASEGT. Written as DNA, the CDR3 is TGTGCCAGCAGACCCAGTAGTTCGGCCTACGAGCAGTACTTC. This encodes CASRPSSSAYEQYF.

This clonotype was found many times. The chain joins TRBV12-3 or TRBV12-4 to TRBJ2-7; no reliable D call. The CDR3 has 15 amino acids. V lost 3 bases and J 1 base, leaving 13 bases between the germline ends. This chain's CDR3 is CASSFFGERSYEQYF. DNA for the CDR3: TGTGCCAGCAGTTTTTTCGGAGAAAGGTCCTACGAGCAGTACTTC.

In its sample, this clonotype was seen a few times. This chain joins TRBV19 and TRBJ1-1; D remains unclear. V lost 5 bases to trimming and J lost 1 base, with 14 bases between them. Per germline, CDR1 LNHDA and CDR2 SQIVND (reference sequence). The CDR3 is 15 amino acids. The CDR3 DNA reads TGTGCCAGTAGTCAGACTTGGAAGCAGAACACTGAAGCTTTCTTT. It is translated as CASSQTWKQNTEAFF.

The rearrangement uses TRBV11-2 and TRBJ2-1; D is ambiguous. V was trimmed by 4 bases and J by 7 bases, leaving 20 bases between them. The CDR3 has 16 amino acids. In germline, CDR1 is SGHAT, CDR2 FQNNGV. The CDR3 DNA follows: TGTGCCAGCAGCTCCTCTAGTCTCAAAATTGGGAATGAGCAGTTCTTC. This translates into CASSSSSLKIGNEQFF.

Worth noting for this clonotype: This may arise from a read error, as a much more abundant clone is one base away. The V and J genes are TRBV11-3 and TRBJ1-6, with D possibly being TRBD1 (6 bases). Per germline, CDR1 SGHNT and CDR2 YENEEA. The CDR3 is 14 amino acids. CDR3 sequence reads: CASSSRTVNSPPHF. The DNA of the CDR3 is TGTGCCAGCAGCTCTCGGACAGTAAATTCACCCCCCCACTTT.

This clonotype was counted a few times. This sequence joins TRBV7-9 and TRBJ2-7; 9 bases are shared with TRBD1. This CDR3 is built from 15 residues. In germline, CDR1 is SEHNR, CDR2 FQNEAQ (reference sequence). V gave up 5 bases and J gave up 3 bases; unmatched junction bases: 8. The CDR3 here is CASSPRQGEYYEQYF. The DNA for the CDR3 is TGTGCCAGCAGCCCTAGACAGGGGGAATACTACGAGCAGTACTTC.

Many counts were recorded for this clonotype. V usage is TRBV6-1 and J usage is TRBJ2-7; 16 nucleotides agree with TRBD2. Germline V CDR1 and CDR2: MNHNS, SASEGT. Trimming removed 8 bases from V and 0 bases from J; junction bases left unmatched: 16. The CDR3 runs to 20 residues. CDR3 nucleotide sequence: TGTGCCAGCCCCATGGATTCCCCGGGACTAGCGGGAGGGAGCTCCTACGAGCAGTACTTC. It specifies CASPMDSPGLAGGSSYEQYF.

Ten or more counts support this clonotype. The chain employs TRBV20-1 and TRBJ2-1; 10 nucleotides agree with TRBD2. The ends lost 0 bases at V and 8 bases at J; junction bases unmatched: 10. Germline CDR1 DFQATT, CDR2 SNEGSKA (reference sequence). The CDR3 runs to 16 residues. CDR3 in amino acids: CSAREASGRTAYEQFF. The CDR3 nucleotides read TGCAGTGCTAGAGAGGCTAGCGGGAGAACAGCTTATGAGCAGTTCTTC.

The sample holds many counts of this clonotype. The V gene is TRBV6-1, the J gene TRBJ2-3; D unclear. The CDR3 is 12 residues long. With 3 bases removed from V and 2 bases from J, the gap between germline ends came to 3 bases. Germline loops: CDR1 MNHNS, CDR2 SASEGT. The CDR3 DNA reads TGTGCCAGCAGTGACTACACAGATACGCAGTATTTT. Translated: CASSDYTDTQYF.

This clonotype was seen at least ten times. The chain carries TRBV2 and TRBJ2-7, with D perhaps matching TRBD1 (6 bases). In germline, CDR1 is SNHLY, CDR2 FYNNEI. CDR3 size: 16 residues. V was pared by 9 bases and J by 3 bases, with 24 bases between. CDR3 sequence: CASQRRDQTGGYEQYF. The CDR3, as DNA: TGTGCCAGTCAGCGCCGGGACCAGACAGGTGGCTACGAGCAGTACTTC.

This chain connects TRBV5-1 to TRBJ2-1, with TRBD2 matching over 8 bases. Unmatched junction bases numbered 14, after V lost 4 bases and J lost 8 bases. The CDR3 contains 16 residues. The germline gives CDR1 SGHRS, CDR2 YFSETQ. As DNA, the CDR3 is TGCGCCAGCAGCCTCGGTCTCGGGACTAGGTACTATGAGCAGTTCTTC. Its protein product is CASSLGLGTRYYEQFF.

This clonotype was counted many times. The rearrangement uses TRBV3-1 and TRBJ1-6; 8 positions agree with TRBD1. V shed 6 bases, J shed 14 bases, and the junction held 6 bases outside the gene matches. Germline V gene lookup returns CDR1 LGHDT and CDR2 YNNKEL (reference sequence). The CDR3 runs 12 residues. Here the CDR3 DNA reads TGTGCCAGCAGTCTTGGACAGGGTGCCCTCCACTTT. Encoded protein: CASSLGQGALHF.

This clonotype was recorded a few times. The gene calls are TRBV30 and TRBJ2-3; a possible D gene is TRBD1 (6 bases). Germline values: CDR1 GTSNPN, CDR2 SVGIG (reference sequence). V lost 0 bases to trimming and J lost 5 bases, with 9 bases between them. The CDR3 extends over 13 amino acids. In DNA form, the CDR3 reads TGTGCCTGGAGTGTAAGACAGGAAGATACGCAGTATTTT. Translated: CAWSVRQEDTQYF.

This clonotype was seen many times. The chain is built from TRBV28 and TRBJ1-5, with 8 bases matching TRBD1. The CDR3 is 14 residues long. Germline V gene data show CDR1 as MDHEN and CDR2 as SYDVKM. Losses at the gene ends were 2 bases for V and 5 bases for J; bases not matched to a gene: 2. The CDR3 sequence: CASSLAGGDQPQHF. CDR3 bases: TGTGCCAGCAGTTTAGCAGGGGGCGATCAGCCCCAGCATTTT.

This clonotype was observed at least ten times. This chain uses TRBV3-1 with TRBJ1-2; tentative D call: TRBD1 (5 bases). Germline V gene data show CDR1 as LGHDT and CDR2 as YNNKEL (reference sequence). The CDR3 consists of 13 residues. Trimming stripped 4 bases from V and 8 bases from J, with 14 bases between. DNA for the CDR3: TGTGCCAGCAGCCTGATGGGGGAGGGCGGCTACACCTTC. This sequence encodes CASSLMGEGGYTF.

Only a few counts were recorded for this clonotype. The chain is built from TRBV11-3 and TRBJ1-3, with D perhaps TRBD1 (6 bases). Trimming took off 3 bases at V and 0 bases at J, with 18 bases between the two ends. Germline V gene sequence: CDR1 SGHNT, CDR2 YENEEA. The CDR3 consists of 18 residues. In DNA, the CDR3 is TGTGCCAGCAGCTTCGAAACCCAGAACAGGGCCTCTGGAAACACCATATATTTT. Protein product: CASSFETQNRASGNTIYF.

This clonotype was seen repeatedly, ten times or more. V gene TRBV6-5 combines with J gene TRBJ1-2; D gene uncertain. V shed 3 bases and J shed 0 bases, with 8 bases lying between them. This CDR3 is built from 14 residues. In germline, CDR1 is MNHEY, CDR2 SVGAGI. CDR3 sequence reads: CASSYGLANYGYTF. The CDR3 nucleotides read TGTGCCAGCAGTTATGGACTTGCTAACTATGGCTACACCTTC.

Turning to this clonotype: A much more abundant neighbour one base away suggests this may be a read error. The chain links TRBV5-1 to TRBJ1-1, with D perhaps TRBD1 (5 bases). The CDR3 runs 15 residues. CDR1 SGHRS and CDR2 YFSETQ come from the germline V gene. CDR3 residues: CASGDGGVGNIEAFF. The CDR3 bases are TGCGCCAGCGGGGACGGCGGGGTTGGGAACATTGAAGCTTTCTTT.

J is TRBJ1-2 and V is TRBV6-1, with D maybe TRBD1 (5 bases). The germline CDR1 and CDR2 sequences are MNHNS and SASEGT. V was cut by 5 bases and J by 4 bases, with 14 bases left in between. There are 14 residues in the CDR3. The CDR3 sequence: CASSYDSVSYGYTF. In DNA form, the CDR3 reads TGTGCCAGCAGTTATGACAGTGTCAGCTATGGCTACACCTTC.

This clonotype was counted only a few times. V and J are TRBV27 and TRBJ2-7; D could derive from TRBD1 or TRBD2 (6 bases each). The V gene's germline CDR1 is MNHEY and CDR2 SMNVEV (reference sequence). The V end lost 8 bases, the J end lost 4 bases, and 18 bases lay between the germline ends. The CDR3 is 14 amino acids. The DNA for the CDR3 is TGTGCCAGCTCCTCAGTGGGGGGCCCTTACGAGCAGTACTTC. Translation: CASSSVGGPYEQYF.

The CDR3 is CAIRPGLAGGPLDEQYF. CDR3 DNA sequence: TGTGCCATCCGCCCTGGGCTAGCGGGAGGGCCTTTGGACGAGCAGTACTTC. The V call is TRBV10-3, the J call TRBJ2-7; TRBD2 aligns across 12 bases. This CDR3 is built from 17 residues. Trimming at V came to 8 bases and at J to 5 bases, leaving 16 bases not matched to a gene. Germline-derived CDR1 and CDR2 are ENHRY and SYGVKD.

This clonotype was seen repeatedly, ten times or more. V usage is TRBV12-3 or TRBV12-4 and J usage is TRBJ2-1; no firm D call. The CDR3 covers 11 residues. Between the trimmed V and J ends, which lost 7 bases and 8 bases, there was a span of 9 bases. The CDR3 spells CASKGLDEQFF. Written as DNA, the CDR3 is TGTGCCAGCAAAGGGTTGGATGAGCAGTTCTTC.

In this sample, this clonotype turned up many times. V usage is TRBV7-9 and J usage is TRBJ2-1; D gene uncertain. V was trimmed by 1 base and J by 5 bases, leaving 3 bases between them. Germline V gives CDR1 SEHNR, CDR2 FQNEAQ (reference sequence). This CDR3 comprises 12 residues. DNA of the CDR3: TGTGCCAGCAGCTTAGTAGACAATGAGCAGTTCTTC. Amino acid sequence: CASSLVDNEQFF.

The V and J genes are TRBV6-5 and TRBJ1-1; D call uncertain. V lost 2 bases and J 5 bases, leaving 12 bases between the germline ends. The length of the CDR3 is 14 residues. Germline V lookup: CDR1 MNHEY, CDR2 SVGAGI. In DNA form, the CDR3 reads TGTGCCAGCAGTTACGCGGACCCGGGGACTGAAGCTTTCTTT. Its protein product is CASSYADPGTEAFF.

The gene calls are TRBV4-1 and TRBJ2-2, with TRBD1 matching over 11 bases. CDR3 length: 16 amino acids. Trimming took 6 bases from V and 4 from J; bases not matched to a gene: 7. Germline V gene lookup returns CDR1 MGHRA and CDR2 YSYEKL. The CDR3 nucleotides read TGCGCCAGCAGATGGACAGGGGGCTTTGGCACCGGGGAGCTGTTTTTT. This translates into CASRWTGGFGTGELFF.

This clonotype was recorded at least ten times. The chain employs TRBV7-8 and TRBJ1-2, with TRBD1 matching 7 bases. The V gene's germline CDR1 is SGHVS and CDR2 FQNEAQ. CDR3 length: 14 residues. The trim removed 3 bases at V and 6 bases at J, leaving 7 bases unmatched. CDR3: CASSLRQGSDGYTF. CDR3 coding DNA: TGTGCCAGCAGCTTGCGACAGGGAAGCGATGGCTACACCTTC.